This TCR beta chain was sequenced in a study of shared T cell receptors in the human thymus. This clone came up a few times. V was clipped by 8 bases and J by 7 bases, with 11 bases between them. The germline V gene has CDR1 ENHRY and CDR2 SYGVKD. The CDR3 loop spans 11 amino acids. Clones were sequenced by immunoSEQ multiplex PCR, and TCRdb holds only the in-frame ones, with some missing. The sample lists 500,000 to 550,000 clones, around three quarters occurring once. These data also formed part of another study, on human thymus T cells. From that study: The related literature has documented a marked overlap of thymic repertoires among unrelated individuals.

The chain combines TRBV10-3 with TRBJ1-2; TRBD1 might be the D (5 bases). The sequenced sample consisted of thymocytes. The sequence came from a boy less than two years old with a congenital heart defect. CDR3 in amino acids: CAIQGGGGYTF. CDR3 DNA: TGTGCCATCCAGGGAGGAGGTGGCTACACCTTC.